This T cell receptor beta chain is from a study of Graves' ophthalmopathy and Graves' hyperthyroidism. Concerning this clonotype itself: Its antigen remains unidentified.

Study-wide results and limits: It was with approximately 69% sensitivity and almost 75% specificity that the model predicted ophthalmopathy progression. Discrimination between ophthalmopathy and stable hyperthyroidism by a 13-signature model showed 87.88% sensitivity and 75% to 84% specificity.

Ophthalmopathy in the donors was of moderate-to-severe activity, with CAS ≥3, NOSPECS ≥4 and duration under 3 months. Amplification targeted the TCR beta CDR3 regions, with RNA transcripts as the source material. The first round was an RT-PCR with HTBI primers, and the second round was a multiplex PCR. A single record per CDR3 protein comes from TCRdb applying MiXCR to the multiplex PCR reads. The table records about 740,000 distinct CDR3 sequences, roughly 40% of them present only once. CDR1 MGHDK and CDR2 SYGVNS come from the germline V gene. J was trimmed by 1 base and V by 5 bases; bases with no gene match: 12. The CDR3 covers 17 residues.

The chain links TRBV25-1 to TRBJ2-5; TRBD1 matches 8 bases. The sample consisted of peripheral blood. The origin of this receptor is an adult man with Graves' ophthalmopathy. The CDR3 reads CASSQVRDRGFQETQYF. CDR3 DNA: TGTGCCAGCAGTCAGGTTAGAGACAGGGGTTTCCAAGAGACCCAGTACTTC. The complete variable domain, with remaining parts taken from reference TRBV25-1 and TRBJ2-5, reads EADIYQTPRYLVIGTGKKITLECSQTMGHDKMYWYQQDPGMELHLIHYSYGVNSTEKGDLSSESTVSRIRTEHFPLTLESARPSHTSQYLCASSQVRDRGFQETQYFGPGTRLLVL.